The present entry profiles one T cell receptor (beta chain) with its context. Its target is unknown. This record belongs to a study of glioma-infiltrating T cells after dendritic cell vaccination. Primers: 60 V beta forward and 13 J beta reverse. Only in-frame clones appear in the TCRdb table, and some are missing; sequencing was by immunoSEQ multiplex PCR. The sample yields 99,000 or so clones, 90% seen once. CDR1 and CDR2 from the germline V gene are SEHNR and FQNEAQ (reference sequence). This CDR3 comprises 15 residues. Trimming removed 5 bases from V and 1 base from J; junction bases left unmatched: 4. Study results and caveats: Few patients contributed both blood and tumor specimens.

Indicated time point: after dendritic cell vaccination, including at tumor progression/relapse. The TCR originated in a human donor with glioblastoma. The rearrangement links TRBV7-9 to TRBJ2-1; TRBD1 agrees at 8 bases. The sample here was blood, taken after dendritic cell vaccination. The CDR3 DNA follows: TGTGCCAGCAGCACACAGGGGGAGTCCTACAATGAGCAGTTCTTC. Amino acid sequence: CASSTQGESYNEQFF.